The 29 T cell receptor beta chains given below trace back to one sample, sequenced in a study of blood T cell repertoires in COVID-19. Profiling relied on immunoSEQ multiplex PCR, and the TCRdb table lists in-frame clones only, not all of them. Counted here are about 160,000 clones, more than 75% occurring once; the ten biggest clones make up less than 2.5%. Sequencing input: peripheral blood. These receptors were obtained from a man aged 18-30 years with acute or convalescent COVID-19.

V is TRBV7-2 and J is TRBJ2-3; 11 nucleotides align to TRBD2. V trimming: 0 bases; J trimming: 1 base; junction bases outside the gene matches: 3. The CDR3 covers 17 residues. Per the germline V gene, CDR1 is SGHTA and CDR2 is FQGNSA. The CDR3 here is CASSLAKLAGGTDTQYF. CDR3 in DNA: TGTGCCAGCAGCTTAGCGAAACTAGCGGGGGGCACAGATACGCAGTATTTT.

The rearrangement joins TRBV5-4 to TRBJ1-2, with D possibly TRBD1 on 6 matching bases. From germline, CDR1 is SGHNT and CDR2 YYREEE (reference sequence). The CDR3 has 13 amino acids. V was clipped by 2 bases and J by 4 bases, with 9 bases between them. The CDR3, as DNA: TGTGCCAGCAGCTTAGGACAGTCCTATGGCTACACCTTC. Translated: CASSLGQSYGYTF.

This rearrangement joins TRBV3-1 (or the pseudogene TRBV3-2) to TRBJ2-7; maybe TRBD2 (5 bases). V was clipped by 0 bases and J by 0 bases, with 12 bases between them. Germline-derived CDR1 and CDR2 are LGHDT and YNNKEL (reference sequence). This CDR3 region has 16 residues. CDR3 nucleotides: TGTGCCAGCAGCCAAGACGCCCTAGCCCACTCCTACGAGCAGTACTTC. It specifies CASSQDALAHSYEQYF.

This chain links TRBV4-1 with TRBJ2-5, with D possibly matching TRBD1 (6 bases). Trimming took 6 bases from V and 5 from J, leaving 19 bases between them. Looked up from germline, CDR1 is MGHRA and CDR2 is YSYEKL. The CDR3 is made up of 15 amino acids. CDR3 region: CASRDPMGQRETQYF. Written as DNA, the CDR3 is TGCGCCAGCAGAGACCCAATGGGACAACGGGAGACCCAGTACTTC.

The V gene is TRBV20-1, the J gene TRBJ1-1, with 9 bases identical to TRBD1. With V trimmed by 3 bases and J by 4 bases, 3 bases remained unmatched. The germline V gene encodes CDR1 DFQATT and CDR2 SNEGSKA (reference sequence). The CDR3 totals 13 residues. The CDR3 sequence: CSASWDRVTEAFF. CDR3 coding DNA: TGCAGTGCTAGTTGGGACAGGGTCACTGAAGCTTTCTTT.

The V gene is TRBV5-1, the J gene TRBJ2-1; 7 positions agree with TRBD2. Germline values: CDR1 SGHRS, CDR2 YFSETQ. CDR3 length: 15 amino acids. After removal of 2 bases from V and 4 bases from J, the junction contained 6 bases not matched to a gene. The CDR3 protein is CASSLEAGLYNEQFF. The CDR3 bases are TGCGCCAGCAGCTTAGAAGCGGGACTGTACAATGAGCAGTTCTTC. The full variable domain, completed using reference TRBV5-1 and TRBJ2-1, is KAGVTQTPRYLIKTRGQQVTLSCSPISGHRSVSWYQQTPGQGLQFLFEYFSETQRNKGNFPGRFSGRQFSNSRSEMNVSTLELGDSALYLCASSLEAGLYNEQFFGPGTRLTVL.

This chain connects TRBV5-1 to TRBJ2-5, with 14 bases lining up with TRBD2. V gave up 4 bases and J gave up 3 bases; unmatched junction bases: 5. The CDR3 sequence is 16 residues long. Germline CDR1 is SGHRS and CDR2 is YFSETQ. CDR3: CASSHRLAGGEETQYF. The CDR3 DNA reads TGCGCCAGCAGCCACAGACTAGCGGGAGGGGAAGAGACCCAGTACTTC.

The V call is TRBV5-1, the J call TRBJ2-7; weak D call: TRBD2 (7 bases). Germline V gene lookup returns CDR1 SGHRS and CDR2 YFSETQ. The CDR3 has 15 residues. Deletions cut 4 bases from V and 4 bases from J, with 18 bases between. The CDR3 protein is CASSLSGGAAYEQYF. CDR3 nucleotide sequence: TGCGCCAGCAGCCTGTCGGGGGGCGCGGCTTACGAGCAGTACTTC.

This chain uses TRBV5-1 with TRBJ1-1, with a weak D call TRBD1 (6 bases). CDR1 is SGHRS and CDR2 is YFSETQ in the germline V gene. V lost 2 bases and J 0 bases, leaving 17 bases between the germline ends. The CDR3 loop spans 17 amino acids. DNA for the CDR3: TGCGCCAGCAGCTTCCTTCGAGGACAGAACATGAACACTGAAGCTTTCTTT. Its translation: CASSFLRGQNMNTEAFF. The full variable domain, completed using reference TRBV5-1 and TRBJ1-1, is KAGVTQTPRYLIKTRGQQVTLSCSPISGHRSVSWYQQTPGQGLQFLFEYFSETQRNKGNFPGRFSGRQFSNSRSEMNVSTLELGDSALYLCASSFLRGQNMNTEAFFGQGTRLTVV.

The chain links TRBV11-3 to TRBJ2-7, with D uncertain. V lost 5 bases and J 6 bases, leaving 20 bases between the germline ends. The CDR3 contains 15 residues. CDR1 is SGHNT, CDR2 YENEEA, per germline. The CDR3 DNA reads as TGTGCCAGCAGCCCCTCAAGTGCGCCCTTAGCCGAGCAGTACTTC. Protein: CASSPSSAPLAEQYF.

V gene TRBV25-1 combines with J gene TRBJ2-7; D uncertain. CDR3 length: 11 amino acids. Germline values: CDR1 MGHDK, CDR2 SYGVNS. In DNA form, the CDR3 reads TGTGCTTCGGCGGTCTCCTACGAGCAGTACTTC. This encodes CASAVSYEQYF.

The CDR3 coding sequence is TGTGCCAGCAGCTTGGCCGGGACAGGGATCAAAAATGGCTACACCTTC. Its protein product is CASSLAGTGIKNGYTF. The chain employs TRBV5-4 and TRBJ1-2, with 9 bases that match TRBD1. Germline trimming cut 0 bases from V and 6 bases from J; bases unmatched to any gene: 9. Looked up from germline, CDR1 is SGHNT and CDR2 is YYREEE (reference sequence). This CDR3 contains 16 residues.

This CDR3 reads CATSRMDRGESGYTF. CDR3 in DNA: TGTGCCACCAGCAGGATGGACAGGGGGGAATCTGGCTACACCTTC. The chain recombines TRBV15 with TRBJ1-2; 10 bases agree with TRBD1. CDR3 size: 15 residues. The germline CDR1 and CDR2 sequences are LNHNV and YYDKDF (reference sequence). V was pared by 3 bases and J by 7 bases, with 8 bases of the junction left unmatched.

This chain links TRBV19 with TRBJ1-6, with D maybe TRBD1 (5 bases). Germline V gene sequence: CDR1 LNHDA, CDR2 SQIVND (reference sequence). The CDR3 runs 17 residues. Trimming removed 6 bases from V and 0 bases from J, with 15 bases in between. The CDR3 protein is CASRAGLTNSYNSPLHF. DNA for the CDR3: TGTGCCAGTAGGGCGGGACTTACTAACTCCTATAATTCACCCCTCCACTTT. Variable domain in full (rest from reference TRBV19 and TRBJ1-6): DGGITQSPKYLFRKEGQNVTLSCEQNLNHDAMYWYRQDPGQGLRLIYYSQIVNDFQKGDIAEGYSVSREKKESFPLTVTSAQKNPTAFYLCASRAGLTNSYNSPLHFGNGTRLTVT.

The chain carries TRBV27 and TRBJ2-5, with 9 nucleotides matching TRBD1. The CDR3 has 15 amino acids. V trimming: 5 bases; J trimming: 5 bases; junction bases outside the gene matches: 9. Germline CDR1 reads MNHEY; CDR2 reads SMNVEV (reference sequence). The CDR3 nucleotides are TGTGCCAGCAGTCTTACAGGGGGCCAGTGGGAGACCCAGTACTTC. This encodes CASSLTGGQWETQYF.

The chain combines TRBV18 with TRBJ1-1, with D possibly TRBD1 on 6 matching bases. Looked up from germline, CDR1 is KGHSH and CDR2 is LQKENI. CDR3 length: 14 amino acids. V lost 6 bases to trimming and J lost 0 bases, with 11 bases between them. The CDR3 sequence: CASSPQGLNTEAFF. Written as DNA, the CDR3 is TGTGCCAGCTCCCCTCAGGGGCTGAACACTGAAGCTTTCTTT.

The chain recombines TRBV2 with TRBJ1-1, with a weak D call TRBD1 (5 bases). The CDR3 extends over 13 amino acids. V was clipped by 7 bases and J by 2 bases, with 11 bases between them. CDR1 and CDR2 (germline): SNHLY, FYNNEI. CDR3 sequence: CASNRDFNTEAFF. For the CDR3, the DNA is TGTGCCAGCAATCGGGACTTCAACACTGAAGCTTTCTTT. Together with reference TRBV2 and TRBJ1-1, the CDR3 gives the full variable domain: EPEVTQTPSHQVTQMGQEVILRCVPISNHLYFYWYRQILGQKVEFLVSFYNNEISEKSEIFDDQFSVERPDGSNFTLKIRSTKLEDSAMYFCASNRDFNTEAFFGQGTRLTVV.

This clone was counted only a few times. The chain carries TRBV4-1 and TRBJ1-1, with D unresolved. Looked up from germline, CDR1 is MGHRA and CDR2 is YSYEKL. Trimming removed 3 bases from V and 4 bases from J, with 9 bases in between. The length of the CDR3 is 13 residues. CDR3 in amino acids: CASSQRDVTEAFF. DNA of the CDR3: TGCGCCAGCAGCCAGAGGGATGTCACTGAAGCTTTCTTT.

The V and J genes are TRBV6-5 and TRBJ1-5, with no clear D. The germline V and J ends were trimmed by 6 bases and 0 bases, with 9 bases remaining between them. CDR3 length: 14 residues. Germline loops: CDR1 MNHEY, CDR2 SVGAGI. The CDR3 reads CASSQINSNQPQHF. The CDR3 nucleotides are TGTGCCAGCAGCCAGATAAATAGCAATCAGCCCCAGCATTTT.

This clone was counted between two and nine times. The DNA for the CDR3 is TGTGCCAGCAGTTTACGGGGTAAATGGTCCTACGAGCAGTACTTC. Protein: CASSLRGKWSYEQYF. The chain joins TRBV28 to TRBJ2-7, with D maybe TRBD2 (5 bases). V lost 2 bases and J lost 1, with 12 bases in between. The CDR3 length is 15 residues. From germline, CDR1 is MDHEN and CDR2 SYDVKM.

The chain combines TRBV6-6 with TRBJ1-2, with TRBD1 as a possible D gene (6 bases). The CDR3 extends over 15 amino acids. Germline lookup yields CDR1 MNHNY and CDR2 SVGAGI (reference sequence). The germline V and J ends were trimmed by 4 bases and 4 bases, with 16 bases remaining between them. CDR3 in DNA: TGTGCCAGCAGTTTCTCAACAGGGCCCTCCTATGGCTACACCTTC. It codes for CASSFSTGPSYGYTF.

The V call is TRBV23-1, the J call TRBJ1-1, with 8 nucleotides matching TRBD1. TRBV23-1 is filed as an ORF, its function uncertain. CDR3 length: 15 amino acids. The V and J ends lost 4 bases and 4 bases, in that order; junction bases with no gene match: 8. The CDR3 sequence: CASSPRQGRGTEAFF. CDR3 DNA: TGCGCCAGCAGTCCACGACAGGGGAGGGGCACTGAAGCTTTCTTT.

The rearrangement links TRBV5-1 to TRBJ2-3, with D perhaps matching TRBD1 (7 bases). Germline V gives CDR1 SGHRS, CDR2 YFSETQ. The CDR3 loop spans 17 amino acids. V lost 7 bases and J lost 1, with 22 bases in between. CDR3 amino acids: CASSSPGGGLRTDTQYF. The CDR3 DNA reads TGCGCCAGCTCCTCTCCCGGAGGGGGCCTACGCACAGATACGCAGTATTTT.

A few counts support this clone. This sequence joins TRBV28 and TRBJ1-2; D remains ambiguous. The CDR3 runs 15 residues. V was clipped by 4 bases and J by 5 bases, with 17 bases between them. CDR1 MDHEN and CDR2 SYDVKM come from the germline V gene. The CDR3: CASSSPGVSLYGYTF. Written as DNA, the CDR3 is TGTGCCAGCAGTTCCCCCGGGGTTTCCCTTTATGGCTACACCTTC.

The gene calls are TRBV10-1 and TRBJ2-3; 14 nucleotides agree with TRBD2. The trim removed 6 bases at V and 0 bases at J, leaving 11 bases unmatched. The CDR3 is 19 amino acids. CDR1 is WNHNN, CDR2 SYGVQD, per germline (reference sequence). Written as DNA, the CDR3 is TGCGCCAGCAGCGAATCGGGACTAGCGGGAGTTACTAGCACAGATACGCAGTATTTT. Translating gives CASSESGLAGVTSTDTQYF.

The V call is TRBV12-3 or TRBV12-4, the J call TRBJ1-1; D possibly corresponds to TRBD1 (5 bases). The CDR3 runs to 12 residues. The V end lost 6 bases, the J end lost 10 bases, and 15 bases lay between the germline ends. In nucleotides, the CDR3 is TGTGCCAGCAGCCCGGGGGGGATATCAGCTTTCTTT. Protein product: CASSPGGISAFF.

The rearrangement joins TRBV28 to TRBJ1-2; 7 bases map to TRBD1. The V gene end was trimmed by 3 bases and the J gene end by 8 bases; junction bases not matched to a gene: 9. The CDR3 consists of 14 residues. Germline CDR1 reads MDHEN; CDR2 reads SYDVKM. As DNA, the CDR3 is TGTGCCAGCAGTTTCCCTGACAGGGCGTACGGCTACACCTTC. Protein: CASSFPDRAYGYTF.

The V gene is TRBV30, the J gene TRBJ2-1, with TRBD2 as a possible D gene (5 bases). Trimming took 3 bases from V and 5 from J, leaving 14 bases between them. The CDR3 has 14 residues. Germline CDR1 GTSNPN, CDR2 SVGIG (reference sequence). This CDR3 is CAWRDLLRHNEQFF. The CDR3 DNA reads TGTGCCTGGAGGGACTTATTACGACACAATGAGCAGTTCTTC.

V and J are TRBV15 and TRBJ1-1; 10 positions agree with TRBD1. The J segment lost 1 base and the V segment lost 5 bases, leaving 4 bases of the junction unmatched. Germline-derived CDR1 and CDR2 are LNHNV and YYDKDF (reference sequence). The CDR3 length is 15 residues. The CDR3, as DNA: TGTGCCACCAGCCATGGGGACAGGGGGAACACTGAAGCTTTCTTT. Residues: CATSHGDRGNTEAFF.